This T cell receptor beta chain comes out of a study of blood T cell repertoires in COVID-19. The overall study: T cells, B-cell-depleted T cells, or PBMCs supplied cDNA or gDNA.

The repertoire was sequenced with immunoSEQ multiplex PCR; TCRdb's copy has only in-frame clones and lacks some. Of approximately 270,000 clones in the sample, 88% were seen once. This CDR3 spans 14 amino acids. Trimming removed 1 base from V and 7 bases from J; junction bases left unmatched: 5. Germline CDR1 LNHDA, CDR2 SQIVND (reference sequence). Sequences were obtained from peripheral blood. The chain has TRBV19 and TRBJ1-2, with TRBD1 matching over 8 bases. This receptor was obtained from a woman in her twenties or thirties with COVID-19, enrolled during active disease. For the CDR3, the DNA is TGTGCCAGTAGTATAGCCCGGGACAGGTTTGGCTACACCTTC. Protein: CASSIARDRFGYTF.